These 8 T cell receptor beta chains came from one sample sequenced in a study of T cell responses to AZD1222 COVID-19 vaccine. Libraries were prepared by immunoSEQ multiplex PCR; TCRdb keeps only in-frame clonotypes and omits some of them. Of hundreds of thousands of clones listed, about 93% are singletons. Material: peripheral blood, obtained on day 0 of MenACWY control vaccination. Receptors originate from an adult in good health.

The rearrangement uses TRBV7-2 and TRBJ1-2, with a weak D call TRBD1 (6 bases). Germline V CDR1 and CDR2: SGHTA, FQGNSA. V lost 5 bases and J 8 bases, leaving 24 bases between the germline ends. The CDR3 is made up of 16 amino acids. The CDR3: CASSPRWAIQGLGYTF. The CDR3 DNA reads TGTGCCAGCAGCCCCCGGTGGGCAATACAGGGACTCGGCTACACCTTC.

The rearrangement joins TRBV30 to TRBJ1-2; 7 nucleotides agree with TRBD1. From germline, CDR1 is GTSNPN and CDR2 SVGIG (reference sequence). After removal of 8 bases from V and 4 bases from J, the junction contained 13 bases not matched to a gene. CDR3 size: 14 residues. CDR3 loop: CAGLQGGAGYGYTF. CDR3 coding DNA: TGTGCCGGCCTTCAGGGGGGGGCAGGCTATGGCTACACCTTC.

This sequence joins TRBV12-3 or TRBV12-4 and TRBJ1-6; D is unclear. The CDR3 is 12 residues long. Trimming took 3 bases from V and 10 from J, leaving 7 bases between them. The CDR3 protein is CASSFTTSPLHF. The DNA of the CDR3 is TGTGCCAGCAGTTTTACGACCTCACCCCTCCACTTT.

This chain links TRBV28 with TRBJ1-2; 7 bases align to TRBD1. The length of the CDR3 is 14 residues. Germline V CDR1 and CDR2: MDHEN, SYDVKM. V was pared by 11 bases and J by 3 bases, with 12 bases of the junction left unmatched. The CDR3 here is CACGTAGPDYGYTF. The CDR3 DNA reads TGTGCCTGCGGGACAGCGGGCCCCGACTATGGCTACACCTTC.

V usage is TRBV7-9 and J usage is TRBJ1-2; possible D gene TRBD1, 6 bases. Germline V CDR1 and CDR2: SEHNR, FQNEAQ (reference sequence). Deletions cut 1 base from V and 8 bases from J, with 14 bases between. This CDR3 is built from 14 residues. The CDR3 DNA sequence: TGTGCCAGCAGCTTAGGCCCCGGGACACTGGGCTACACCTTC. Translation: CASSLGPGTLGYTF.

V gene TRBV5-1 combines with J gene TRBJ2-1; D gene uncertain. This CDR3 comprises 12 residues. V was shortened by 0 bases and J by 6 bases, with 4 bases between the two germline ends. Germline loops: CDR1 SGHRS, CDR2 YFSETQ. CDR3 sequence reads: CASSLGLNEQFF. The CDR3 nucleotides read TGCGCCAGCAGCTTGGGACTCAATGAGCAGTTCTTC.

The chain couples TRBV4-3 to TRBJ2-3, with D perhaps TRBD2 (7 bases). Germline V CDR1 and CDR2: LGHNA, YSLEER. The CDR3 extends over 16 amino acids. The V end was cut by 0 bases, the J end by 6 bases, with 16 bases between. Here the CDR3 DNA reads TGCGCCAGCAGCCAAGATGGGGCGGGGGCAGACGATACGCAGTATTTT. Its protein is CASSQDGAGADDTQYF.

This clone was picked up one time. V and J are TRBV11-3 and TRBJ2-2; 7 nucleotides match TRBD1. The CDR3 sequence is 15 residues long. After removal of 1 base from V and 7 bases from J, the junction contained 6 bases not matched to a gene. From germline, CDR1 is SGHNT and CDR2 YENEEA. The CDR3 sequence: CASSLGQGRDGELFF. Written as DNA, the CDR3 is TGTGCCAGCAGCTTAGGACAGGGCCGTGACGGGGAGCTGTTTTTT.